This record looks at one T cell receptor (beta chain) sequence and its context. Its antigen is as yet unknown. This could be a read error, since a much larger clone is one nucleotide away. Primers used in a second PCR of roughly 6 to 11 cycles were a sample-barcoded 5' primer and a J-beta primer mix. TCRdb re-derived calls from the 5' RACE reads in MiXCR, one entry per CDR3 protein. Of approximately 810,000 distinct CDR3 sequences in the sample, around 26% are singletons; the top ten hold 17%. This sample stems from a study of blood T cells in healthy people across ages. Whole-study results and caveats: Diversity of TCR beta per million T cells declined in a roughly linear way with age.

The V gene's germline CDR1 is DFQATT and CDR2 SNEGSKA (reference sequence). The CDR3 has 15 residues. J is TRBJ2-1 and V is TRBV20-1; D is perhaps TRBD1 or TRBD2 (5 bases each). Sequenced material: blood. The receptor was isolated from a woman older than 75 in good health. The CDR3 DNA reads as TGCGGTGCTGGGGGACGGCATAGCTCCTACAATGAGCAGTTCTTC. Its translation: CGAGGRHSSYNEQFF.